This TCR beta chain was sequenced in a study of OX40 agonist ivuxolimab in advanced cancers. Study overall: Each dose-escalation patient presented with hepatocellular carcinoma, melanoma, renal cell or head and neck cancer. Points from the study as a whole: The authors also found low normalized T-cell clonal expansion in some nonresponders.

Germline CDR1 reads PRHDT; CDR2 reads FYEKMQ (reference sequence). V lost 6 bases to trimming and J lost 0 bases, with 15 bases between them. The CDR3 totals 16 residues. Excluded were patients having autoimmune disease history or systemic immunosuppression. Sequencing used immunoSEQ multiplex PCR; TCRdb keeps in-frame clones, though not all of them. This sample has 40,000 to 60,000 clones, with 81% found just once. As for this clone: Antigen specificity is unknown.

The source material was CD4+ or CD8+ T cells sorted from blood, sampled in a trial of the OX40 agonist ivuxolimab. The source of this sequence is an adult with an advanced solid tumor such as melanoma, head and neck, liver or kidney cancer. The chain is built from TRBV13 and TRBJ1-3; D is unresolved. The CDR3 nucleotides read TGTGCCAGCAGGGTTGCGCCAGGAGGCTCTGGAAACACCATATATTTT. Translating gives CASRVAPGGSGNTIYF.